This T cell receptor beta chain was recovered during a study of CD8 T cells in Susac syndrome. The RNA input was 0.5 to 1 ug, and it was reverse transcribed with random hexamers. The TCR beta CDR3 was amplified by immunoSEQ multiplex PCR across 54 Vbeta, 13 Jbeta. TCRdb redid the calling of the immunoSEQ multiplex PCR reads with MiXCR, one entry per CDR3 protein. The profile covers 250,000 to 300,000 distinct CDR3 sequences, with 65% to 90% appearing a single time and 0.21% taken by the ten largest. With regard to this clonotype: Since no conserved phenylalanine or tryptophan closes the CDR3, a read error is the likely cause.

The multiple sclerosis control group comprised treatment-naive patients with stable or active relapsing-remitting disease. V lost 1 base, J lost 6 bases, and 18 bases lay in between. The V gene's germline CDR1 is SGHTA and CDR2 FQGNSA. The CDR3 extends over 16 amino acids. The specimen sequenced was CD8+ T cells from PBMCs. The TCR was taken from a human donor with multiple sclerosis. The chain employs TRBV7-2 and TRBJ1-1; a weak D match, TRBD1 (6 bases). The CDR3 loop reads CASSLVLGSGTPEAFL. DNA for the CDR3: TGTGCCAGCAGCTTAGTTTTAGGTTCAGGGACACCTGAAGCTTTCCTT.